These T cell receptor beta chains were read from a single sample in a study of technical replicates of blood from a few donors. Assay used: immunoSEQ multiplex PCR; TCRdb lists only in-frame clones, some missing. The sample gives some 13,000 clones, 79% of which show up once; roughly 15% is in the top ten. The sample consisted of PBMCs. Every receptor here comes from a human donor in good health. The CDR3 runs from the conserved cysteine through the conserved F or W.

TRBV7-8	CASSFPGGGFTNYGYTF
TRBV7-2	CASSLGGLGGSYNEQFF
TRBV5-1	CASSLTAHRQNTEAFF
TRBV18	CASSQGQNEAFF
TRBV5-4	CASTEGLANDEQFF
TRBV5-1	CASSLVRLASPDTQYF
TRBV5-1	CASSLRQGGQPQHF
TRBV19	CASSREGYEQYF
TRBV6-6	CASSAPGQGIYEQYF
TRBV28	CASSLRLAGGSSYNEQFF
TRBV7-3	CASSPPGHSGDEQFF
TRBV7-9	CASSSQIDQPQHF